This T cell receptor beta chain was captured by sequencing in a study of blood T cell repertoires in COVID-19. At the level of the study: The United States, Italy and Spain supplied acute and convalescent COVID-19 samples. PBMCs, B-cell-depleted T cells, or T cells were the source of the cDNA or gDNA that made up the material.

Germline V lookup: CDR1 MDHEN, CDR2 SYDVKM. This CDR3 is built from 14 residues. V lost 7 bases and J lost 5, with 14 bases in between. In the source study's methods: The assay estimated nucleated cells by amplifying reference gene primers. Some clones are missing from TCRdb's copy, which holds only in-frame ones; the method was immunoSEQ multiplex PCR. V, J and clone size are those of that table, while D and trimming were read from the DNA. The sample records 40,000 to 55,000 clones, around 85% being singletons. This chain links TRBV28 with TRBJ1-4; maybe TRBD1 (5 bases). Sequencing was carried out using peripheral blood. This clonotype was obtained from a man aged 45 to 65 with active COVID-19. The CDR3 here is CASTGTGINEKLFF. The CDR3 region has the DNA TGTGCCAGCACCGGCACAGGTATAAATGAAAAACTGTTTTTT.